The 18 T cell receptor beta chains in this list originate from one sample, sequenced in a study of T cell clonotyping in hematopoietic cell transplantation. Produced via immunoSEQ multiplex PCR; TCRdb's table is partial and in-frame only. Of roughly 30,000 clones listed, more than 85% were seen once; the top ten hold around 2.1%. Time point reported: recipient sample about 28 days before transplant, after cytoreduction. The sample consisted of peripheral blood mononuclear cells, taken before stem cell transplant. These receptors were taken from a man aged 50 to 59 with acute myeloid leukemia. Some clones in this sample may be carry-over from other donors' samples.

This clone was seen a few times. The chain recombines TRBV28 with TRBJ1-6, with TRBD1 as a possible D gene (5 bases). The V gene lost 0 bases and the J gene lost 10 bases, with 7 bases spanning the gap. The CDR3 extends over 13 amino acids. Germline V lookup: CDR1 MDHEN, CDR2 SYDVKM. Written as DNA, the CDR3 is TGTGCCAGCAGTTTATGGGCAGGGTCACCCCTCCACTTT. This codes for CASSLWAGSPLHF. The complete variable domain, with remaining parts taken from reference TRBV28 and TRBJ1-6, reads DVKVTQSSRYLVKRTGEKVFLECVQDMDHENMFWYRQDPGLGLRLIYFSYDVKMKEKGDIPEGYSVSREKKERFSLILESASTNQTSMYLCASSLWAGSPLHFGNGTRLTVT.

The CDR3 loop reads CASSLSENYGYTF. The CDR3 nucleotides read TGCGCCAGCAGCTTGTCGGAAAACTATGGCTACACCTTC. The chain employs TRBV5-1 and TRBJ1-2; D remains unclear. CDR3 length: 13 residues. Trimming pared 1 base from V and 2 bases from J, leaving 6 bases between. CDR1 and CDR2 from the germline V gene are SGHRS and YFSETQ.

This rearrangement joins TRBV6-5 to TRBJ1-6; the D is unclear. CDR3 size: 14 residues. Trimming removed 6 bases from V and 7 bases from J, with 13 bases in between. Germline CDR1 is MNHEY and CDR2 is SVGAGI. Here the CDR3 DNA reads TGTGCCAGCAGGAGAGGAGGGAACAATTCACCCCTCCACTTT. Its translation: CASRRGGNNSPLHF.

V gene TRBV4-3 combines with J gene TRBJ2-2; no definite D call. Germline V gene lookup returns CDR1 LGHNA and CDR2 YSLEER. The CDR3 runs 14 residues. Trimming cost V 2 bases and J 7 bases, with 11 bases left between them. CDR3 loop: CASSQRPHVGELFF. DNA for the CDR3: TGCGCCAGCAGCCAAAGGCCCCATGTCGGGGAGCTGTTTTTT.

The chain has TRBV4-1 and TRBJ1-5; D is perhaps TRBD1 (6 bases). The CDR3 runs to 17 residues. Between the trimmed V and J ends, which lost 3 bases and 7 bases, there was a span of 22 bases. The germline V gene has CDR1 MGHRA and CDR2 YSYEKL. CDR3 DNA sequence: TGCGCCAGCAGCCACACCCTCCTCAGGGGAGTGGGACAGCCCCAGCATTTT. This codes for CASSHTLLRGVGQPQHF.

Here the CDR3 reads CASSGDRANYEQYF. Written as DNA, the CDR3 is TGTGCCAGCAGTGGAGACAGGGCTAACTACGAGCAGTACTTC. The J gene is TRBJ2-7, the V gene TRBV25-1, with TRBD1 matching 7 bases. Trimming at V came to 4 bases and at J to 3 bases, leaving 6 bases not matched to a gene. The CDR3 extends over 14 amino acids. Germline CDR1 reads MGHDK; CDR2 reads SYGVNS.

The V gene is TRBV4-3, the J gene TRBJ2-3, with TRBD2 identical over 9 bases. CDR3 length equals 16 residues. Per germline, CDR1 LGHNA and CDR2 YSLEER. The V and J ends lost 1 base and 5 bases, in that order; junction bases with no gene match: 7. For the CDR3, the DNA is TGCGCCAGCAGCCAAGGGAGGCGGGGGGGCCGAGATACGCAGTATTTT. Its translation is CASSQGRRGGRDTQYF.

The chain carries TRBV29-1 and TRBJ2-2; 10 nucleotides agree with TRBD1. The CDR3 totals 13 residues. Germline CDR1 SQVTM, CDR2 ANQGSEA. Trimming took 4 bases from V and 9 from J; bases not matched to a gene: 5. For the CDR3, the DNA is TGCAGCGTTGGGGACAGGGGTTTAAGGGAGCTGTTTTTT. Protein product: CSVGDRGLRELFF.

The chain employs TRBV2 and TRBJ2-7, with TRBD1 matching over 7 bases. This CDR3 region has 14 residues. J gave up 3 bases and V 5 bases, and 7 bases lay outside the gene matches. Looked up from germline, CDR1 is SNHLY and CDR2 is FYNNEI. The CDR3 nucleotides are TGTGCCAGCAGTTTGGGACAGTCGGGCTACGAGCAGTACTTC. Translation gives CASSLGQSGYEQYF.

V is TRBV7-8 and J is TRBJ1-3, with TRBD1 as a possible D gene (6 bases). V dropped 1 base and J dropped 0 bases, with 7 bases sitting between them. From germline, CDR1 is SGHVS and CDR2 FQNEAQ. The CDR3 loop spans 15 amino acids. CDR3 sequence reads: CASSLDRASGNTIYF. Written as DNA, the CDR3 is TGTGCCAGCAGCTTAGACAGGGCCTCTGGAAACACCATATATTTT.

On this clone itself: The identical CDR3 is also encoded by other nucleotide sequences in the sample. The chain has TRBV5-4 and TRBJ1-4, with D possibly being TRBD1 (5 bases). Trimming took 0 bases from V and 6 from J, leaving 6 bases between them. The CDR3 length is 13 residues. The V gene's germline CDR1 is SGHNT and CDR2 YYREEE (reference sequence). This chain's CDR3 is CASSLAGDEKLFF. CDR3 in DNA: TGTGCCAGCAGCTTGGCGGGGGATGAAAAACTGTTTTTT.

This clone showed up just once. CDR3 in amino acids: CASSLLGFQETQYF. CDR3 bases: TGCGCCAGCAGCTTGTTGGGCTTCCAAGAGACCCAGTACTTC. This chain uses TRBV5-1 with TRBJ2-5; D call uncertain. The CDR3 sequence is 14 residues long. V gave up 1 base and J gave up 1 base, with 8 bases separating them. Germline V gene sequence: CDR1 SGHRS, CDR2 YFSETQ.

The rearrangement links TRBV28 to TRBJ2-7; 7 nucleotides line up with TRBD1. The CDR3 runs 16 residues. V shed 6 bases and J 0 bases; nucleotides not matched to a gene: 11. CDR1 MDHEN and CDR2 SYDVKM come from the germline V gene. This CDR3 reads CASSSRQGVISYEQYF. The CDR3 coding sequence is TGTGCCAGCAGCTCCCGGCAGGGGGTTATCTCCTACGAGCAGTACTTC.

CDR3 amino acids: CASSLSGQATEAFF. The CDR3 nucleotides are TGTGCCAGCAGCTTATCGGGACAGGCCACTGAAGCTTTCTTT. The genes are TRBV7-2 and TRBJ1-1, with 8 bases lining up with TRBD1. CDR1 SGHTA and CDR2 FQGNSA come from the germline V gene. V trimming: 2 bases; J trimming: 4 bases; junction bases outside the gene matches: 3. CDR3 length: 14 amino acids.

The V call is TRBV4-3, the J call TRBJ2-5; 9 bases fit TRBD1. This CDR3 comprises 16 residues. Trimming took 0 bases from V and 2 from J; bases not matched to a gene: 4. Looked up from germline, CDR1 is LGHNA and CDR2 is YSLEER. Here the CDR3 reads CASSQEWGTGQETQYF. The CDR3 DNA follows: TGCGCCAGCAGCCAAGAATGGGGGACAGGGCAAGAGACCCAGTACTTC.

The chain employs TRBV11-2 and TRBJ1-1; TRBD1 is a possible D gene (6 bases). V was trimmed by 3 bases and J by 4 bases, leaving 9 bases between them. The CDR3 contains 13 residues. CDR1 is SGHAT and CDR2 is FQNNGV in the germline V gene. CDR3: CASSFGRGTEAFF. As DNA, the CDR3 is TGTGCCAGCAGCTTTGGCAGGGGCACTGAAGCTTTCTTT. The full variable domain, rest sourced from reference TRBV11-2 and TRBJ1-1, is EAGVAQSPRYKIIEKRQSVAFWCNPISGHATLYWYQQILGQGPKLLIQFQNNGVVDDSQLPKDRFSAERLKGVDSTLKIQPAKLEDSAVYLCASSFGRGTEAFFGQGTRLTVV.

J is TRBJ2-1 and V is TRBV7-2, with a weak D call TRBD1 (5 bases). This CDR3 has 17 amino acids. V lost 2 bases to trimming and J lost 5 bases, with 19 bases between them. The germline CDR1 and CDR2 sequences are SGHTA and FQGNSA. CDR3 sequence: CASSLLGPRTGNNEQFF. The CDR3 DNA is TGTGCCAGCAGCTTATTGGGGCCTAGGACGGGCAACAATGAGCAGTTCTTC.

The chain carries TRBV7-2 and TRBJ2-7, with TRBD2 matching 8 bases. This CDR3 comprises 15 residues. With 0 bases clipped from V and 6 bases from J, the junction kept 7 bases outside the gene matches. Germline lookup yields CDR1 SGHTA and CDR2 FQGNSA. This CDR3 is CASSLALGSGTEQYF. The CDR3 coding sequence is TGTGCCAGCAGCTTAGCGCTTGGTAGCGGGACCGAGCAGTACTTC.